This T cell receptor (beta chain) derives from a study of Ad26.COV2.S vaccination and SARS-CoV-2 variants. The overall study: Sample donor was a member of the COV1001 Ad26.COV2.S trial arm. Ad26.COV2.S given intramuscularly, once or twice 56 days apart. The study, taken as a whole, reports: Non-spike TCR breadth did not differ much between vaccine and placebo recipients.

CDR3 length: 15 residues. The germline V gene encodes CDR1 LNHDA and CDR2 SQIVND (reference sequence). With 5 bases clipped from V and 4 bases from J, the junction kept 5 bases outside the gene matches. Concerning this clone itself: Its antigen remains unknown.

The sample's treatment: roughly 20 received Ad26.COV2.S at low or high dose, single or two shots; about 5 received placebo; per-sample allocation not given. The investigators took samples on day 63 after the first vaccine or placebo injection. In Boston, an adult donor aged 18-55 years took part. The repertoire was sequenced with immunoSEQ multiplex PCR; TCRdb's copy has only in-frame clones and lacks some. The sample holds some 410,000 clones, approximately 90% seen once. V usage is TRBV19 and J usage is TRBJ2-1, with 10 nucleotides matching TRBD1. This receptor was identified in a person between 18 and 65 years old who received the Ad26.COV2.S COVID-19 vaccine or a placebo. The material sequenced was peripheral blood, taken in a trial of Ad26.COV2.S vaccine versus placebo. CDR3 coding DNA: TGTGCCAGTAGTTTTGACAGGGGGCTTTACAATGAGCAGTTCTTC. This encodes CASSFDRGLYNEQFF.